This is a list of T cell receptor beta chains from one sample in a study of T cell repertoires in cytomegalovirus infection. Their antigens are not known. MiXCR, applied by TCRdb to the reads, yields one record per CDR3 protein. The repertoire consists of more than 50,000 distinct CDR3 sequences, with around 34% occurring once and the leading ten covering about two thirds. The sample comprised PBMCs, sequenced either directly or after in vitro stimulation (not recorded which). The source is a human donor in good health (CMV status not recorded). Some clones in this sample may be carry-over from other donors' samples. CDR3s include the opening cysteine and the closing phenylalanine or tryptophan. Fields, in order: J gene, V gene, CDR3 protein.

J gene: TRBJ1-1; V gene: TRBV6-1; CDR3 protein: CASSEVRTVNTEAFF
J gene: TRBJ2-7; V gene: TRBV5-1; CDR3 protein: CASSLIAGPFEQYF
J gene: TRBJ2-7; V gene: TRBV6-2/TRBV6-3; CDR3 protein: CASSSTSTSAGPYEQYF
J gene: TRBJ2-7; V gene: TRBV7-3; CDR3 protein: CASSLTPSFDEQYF
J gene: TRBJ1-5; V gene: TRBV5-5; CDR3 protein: CASSLVWAGSPQHF
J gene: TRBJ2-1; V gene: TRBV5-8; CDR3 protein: CASSNGLAGYNEQFF
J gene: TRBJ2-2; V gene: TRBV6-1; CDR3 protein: CASRRGADTGELFF
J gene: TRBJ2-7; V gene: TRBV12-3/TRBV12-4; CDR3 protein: CASSFGVGKQYF
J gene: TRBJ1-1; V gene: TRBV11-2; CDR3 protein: CASSFTMNTEAFF
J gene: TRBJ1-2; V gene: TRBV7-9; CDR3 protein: CASLHPGGGVRVDGYTF
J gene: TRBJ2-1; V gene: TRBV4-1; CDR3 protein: CASSQEVANRYNEQFF
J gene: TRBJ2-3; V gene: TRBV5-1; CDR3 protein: CASSLGQEVNTQYF
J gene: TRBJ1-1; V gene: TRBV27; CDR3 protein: CASSFGRDTEAFF
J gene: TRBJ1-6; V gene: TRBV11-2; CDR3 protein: CASSPGPVGSPLHF
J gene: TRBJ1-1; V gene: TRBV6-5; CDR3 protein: CASRRDSWAEAFF
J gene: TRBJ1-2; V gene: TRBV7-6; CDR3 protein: CASSPTVDGYTF
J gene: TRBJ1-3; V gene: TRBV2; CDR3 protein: CASLQGISGNTIYF
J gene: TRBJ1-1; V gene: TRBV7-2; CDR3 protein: CASSVRVNTEAFF
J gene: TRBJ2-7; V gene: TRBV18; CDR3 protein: CASSPGADYEQYF
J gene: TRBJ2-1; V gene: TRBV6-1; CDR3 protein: CASRIDRAGNNEQFF
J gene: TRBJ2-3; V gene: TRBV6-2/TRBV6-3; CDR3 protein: CASSRSETQYF
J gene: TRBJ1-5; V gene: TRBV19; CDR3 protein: CASSGLQGHQPQHF
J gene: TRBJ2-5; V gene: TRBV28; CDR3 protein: CASSLGLAGGYQETQYF
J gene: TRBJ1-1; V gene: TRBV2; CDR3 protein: CASRVNTEAFF
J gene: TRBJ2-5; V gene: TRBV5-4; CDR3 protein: CASSLAAGGAAETQYF
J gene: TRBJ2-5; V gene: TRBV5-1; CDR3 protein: CASSLGRQYQETQYF
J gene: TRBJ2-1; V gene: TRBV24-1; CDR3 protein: CATSGGSSNEQFF
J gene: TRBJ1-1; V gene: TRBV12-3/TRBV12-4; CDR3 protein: CASSLGPGGEAFF
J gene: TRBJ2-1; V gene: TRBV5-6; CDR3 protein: CASSLWLDNEQFF
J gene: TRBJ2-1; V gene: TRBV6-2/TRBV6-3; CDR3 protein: CASSRGFNYNEQFF
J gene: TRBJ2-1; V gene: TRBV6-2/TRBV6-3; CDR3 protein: CASSSVRGLAGSYNEQFF
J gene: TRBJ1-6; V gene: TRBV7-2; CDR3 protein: CASSLTYLNNSPLHF
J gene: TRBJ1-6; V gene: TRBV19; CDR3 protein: CASSFSPGLRNSPLHF
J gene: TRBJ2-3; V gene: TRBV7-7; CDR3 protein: CASSHLHHTDTQYF
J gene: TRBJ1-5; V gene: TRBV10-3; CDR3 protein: CAISEAQGENPSNQPQHF
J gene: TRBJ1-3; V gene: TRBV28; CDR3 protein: CASSTGRVWDRSSGNTIYF
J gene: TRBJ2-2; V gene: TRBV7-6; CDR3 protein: CASSSGTPLYTGELFF
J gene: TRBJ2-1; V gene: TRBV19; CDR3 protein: CASREAGGPSYNEQFF
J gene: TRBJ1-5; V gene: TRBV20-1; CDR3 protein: CSVLDRFGSNQPQHF
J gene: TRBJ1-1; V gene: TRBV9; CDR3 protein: CASSAGGEKAGAFF
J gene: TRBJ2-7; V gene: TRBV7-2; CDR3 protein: CASSLGRRRGYEQYF
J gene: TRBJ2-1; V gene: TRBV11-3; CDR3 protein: CASSFGTGLENEQFF
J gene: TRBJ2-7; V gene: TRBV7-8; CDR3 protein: CASSPVGTSGVYEQYF
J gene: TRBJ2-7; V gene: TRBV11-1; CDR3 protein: CASSSDFSYEQYF
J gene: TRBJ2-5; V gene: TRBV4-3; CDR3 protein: CASSQGPPGGQETQYF
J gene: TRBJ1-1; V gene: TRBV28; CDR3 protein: CASSLELQGRGTEAFF
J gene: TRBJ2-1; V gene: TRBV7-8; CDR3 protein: CASSPKHSEQFF
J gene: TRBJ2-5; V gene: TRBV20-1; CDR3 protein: CSPDSRATQETQYF
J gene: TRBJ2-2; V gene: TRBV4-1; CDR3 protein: CASSHTRSAGELFF
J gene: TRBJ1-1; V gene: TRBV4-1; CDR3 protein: CASSQDRTIEAFF
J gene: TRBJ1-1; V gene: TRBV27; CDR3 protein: CASSLSDRGTEAFF
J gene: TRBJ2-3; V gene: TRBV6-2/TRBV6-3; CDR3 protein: CASSSRTADTQYF
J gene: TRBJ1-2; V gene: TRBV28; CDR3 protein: CASSYRDFDGYTF